One and the same sample provided the 27 T cell receptor beta chains below, sequenced in a study of T cell changes during pregnancy in multiple sclerosis. Data came from immunoSEQ multiplex PCR; TCRdb stores just in-frame clones and leaves some out. The sample lists 100,000 or so clones, about nine tenths occurring once. The sample consisted of peripheral blood, taken in the second trimester of pregnancy. These receptors originate from a female donor with multiple sclerosis, enrolled in a pregnancy study.

The CDR3 loop reads CASSGWGQTYEQYF. CDR3 bases: TGTGCCAGCAGCGGGTGGGGGCAAACCTACGAGCAGTACTTC. The chain employs TRBV2 and TRBJ2-7; TRBD1 might be the D (6 bases). The CDR3 spans 14 residues. Germline CDR1 is SNHLY and CDR2 is FYNNEI. The V and J ends lost 6 bases and 2 bases respectively, with 14 bases between them. The variable domain in full, completed from reference TRBV2 and TRBJ2-7, reads EPEVTQTPSHQVTQMGQEVILRCVPISNHLYFYWYRQILGQKVEFLVSFYNNEISEKSEIFDDQFSVERPDGSNFTLKIRSTKLEDSAMYFCASSGWGQTYEQYFGPGTRLTVT.

The gene calls are TRBV2 and TRBJ1-5, with 7 bases matching TRBD1. Germline-derived CDR1 and CDR2 are SNHLY and FYNNEI. This CDR3 has 15 residues. Trimming at V came to 4 bases and at J to 4 bases, leaving 7 bases not matched to a gene. Here the CDR3 reads CASSGRTGGNQPQHF. The CDR3 DNA sequence: TGTGCCAGCAGTGGGAGGACAGGTGGGAATCAGCCCCAGCATTTT.

This chain links TRBV10-2 with TRBJ1-1; D not certain. CDR1 is WSHSY, CDR2 SAAADI, per germline. This CDR3 spans 13 amino acids. Trimming took 5 bases from V and 0 from J, leaving 7 bases between them. CDR3 in DNA: TGCGCCAGCAGTTTACTGGTGAACACTGAAGCTTTCTTT. It codes for CASSLLVNTEAFF.

The chain has TRBV29-1 and TRBJ2-7, with D possibly TRBD1 on 6 matching bases. The CDR3 totals 13 residues. V was clipped by 5 bases and J by 2 bases, with 13 bases between them. Germline V gives CDR1 SQVTM, CDR2 ANQGSEA. This chain's CDR3 is CSVLGDMTYEQYF. The CDR3 region has the DNA TGCAGCGTTTTGGGGGACATGACCTACGAGCAGTACTTC.

The chain recombines TRBV5-5 with TRBJ1-5; D not resolved. Between the trimmed V and J ends, which lost 0 bases and 7 bases, there was a span of 8 bases. Looked up from germline, CDR1 is SGHKS and CDR2 is YYEKEE (reference sequence). CDR3 length: 13 amino acids. CDR3 in amino acids: CASSLDGRQPQHF. CDR3 nucleotides: TGTGCCAGCAGCTTGGATGGGAGACAGCCCCAGCATTTT.

V gene TRBV7-6 combines with J gene TRBJ2-7, with TRBD2 matching over 9 bases. V was clipped by 5 bases and J by 6 bases; unmatched bases: 5. CDR1 is SGHVS and CDR2 is FNYEAQ in the germline V gene. The CDR3 has 13 amino acids. The CDR3 DNA sequence: TGTGCCAGCAGCCTCGGGCGGGAGGGCGAGCAGTACTTC. This gives the protein CASSLGREGEQYF. Filled out from reference TRBV7-6 and TRBJ2-7, the complete variable domain reads GAGVSQSPRYKVTKRGQDVALRCDPISGHVSLYWYRQALGQGPEFLTYFNYEAQQDKSGLPNDRFSAERPEGSISTLTIQRTEQRDSAMYRCASSLGREGEQYFGPGTRLTVT.

The chain has TRBV10-3 and TRBJ1-3; D uncertain. The CDR3 covers 13 residues. V was shortened by 10 bases and J by 0 bases, with 10 bases between the two germline ends. The V gene's germline CDR1 is ENHRY and CDR2 SYGVKD. CDR3: CATHTSSGNTIYF. DNA for the CDR3: TGTGCCACTCACACCTCCTCTGGAAACACCATATATTTT.

The J gene is TRBJ2-7, the V gene TRBV6-5; 9 bases are shared with TRBD1. The ends lost 5 bases at V and 5 bases at J; junction bases unmatched: 7. Germline loops: CDR1 MNHEY, CDR2 SVGAGI. The CDR3 sequence is 14 residues long. CDR3 sequence reads: CASSTTGGSDEQYF. The CDR3 DNA reads TGTGCCAGCAGTACGACAGGGGGTTCGGACGAGCAGTACTTC.

The gene calls are TRBV15 and TRBJ2-2; D is ambiguous. The CDR3 loop spans 15 amino acids. The V end was cut by 1 base, the J end by 6 bases, with 12 bases between. Germline V lookup: CDR1 LNHNV, CDR2 YYDKDF (reference sequence). The CDR3 loop is CATSRATGFAGELFF. The CDR3 nucleotides are TGTGCCACCAGCAGAGCGACGGGTTTTGCCGGGGAGCTGTTTTTT.

The chain links TRBV28 to TRBJ2-5; perhaps TRBD1 as D (5 bases). CDR3 size: 16 residues. V lost 6 bases, J lost 9 bases, and 26 bases lay in between. Germline V gene lookup returns CDR1 MDHEN and CDR2 SYDVKM. The CDR3 here is CASSPAGQFVQFAQYF. In nucleotides, the CDR3 is TGTGCCAGCAGCCCCGCAGGGCAGTTCGTTCAATTCGCCCAGTACTTC. The full variable domain, in which reference TRBV28 and TRBJ2-5 provide the parts outside the CDR3, is DVKVTQSSRYLVKRTGEKVFLECVQDMDHENMFWYRQDPGLGLRLIYFSYDVKMKEKGDIPEGYSVSREKKERFSLILESASTNQTSMYLCASSPAGQFVQFAQYFGPGTRLLVL.

The chain joins TRBV7-9 to TRBJ2-3; possible D gene TRBD2, 6 bases. The CDR3 sequence is 15 residues long. The V end lost 5 bases, the J end lost 3 bases, and 15 bases lay between the germline ends. The germline gives CDR1 SEHNR, CDR2 FQNEAQ (reference sequence). CDR3 region: CASSPGSGDTDTQYF. The CDR3 nucleotides read TGTGCCAGCAGCCCAGGTAGCGGAGATACAGATACGCAGTATTTT.

The rearrangement uses TRBV11-2 and TRBJ2-3, with 9 bases that match TRBD2. CDR1 and CDR2 from the germline V gene are SGHAT and FQNNGV. This CDR3 comprises 17 residues. Germline trimming cut 1 base from V and 1 base from J; bases unmatched to any gene: 6. The CDR3 protein is CASSLARLAGRTDTQYF. CDR3 sequence (DNA): TGTGCCAGCAGCTTAGCCCGGCTAGCGGGACGCACAGATACGCAGTATTTT.

V gene TRBV2 combines with J gene TRBJ2-7, with D unresolved. V was trimmed by 8 bases and J by 6 bases, leaving 11 bases between them. Germline values: CDR1 SNHLY, CDR2 FYNNEI. This CDR3 region has 11 residues. The CDR3 loop reads CASVRPGEQYF. DNA for the CDR3: TGTGCCAGCGTTCGGCCGGGCGAGCAGTACTTC. Full variable domain (outside the CDR3, taken from reference TRBV2 and TRBJ2-7): EPEVTQTPSHQVTQMGQEVILRCVPISNHLYFYWYRQILGQKVEFLVSFYNNEISEKSEIFDDQFSVERPDGSNFTLKIRSTKLEDSAMYFCASVRPGEQYFGPGTRLTVT.

This clone was picked up one time. V gene TRBV28 combines with J gene TRBJ1-1; a weak D match, TRBD1 (5 bases). This CDR3 has 12 amino acids. The germline V gene encodes CDR1 MDHEN and CDR2 SYDVKM. Trimming pared 6 bases from V and 8 bases from J, leaving 13 bases between. CDR3 residues: CASRSGSREAFF. In nucleotides, the CDR3 is TGTGCCAGCAGGTCAGGGTCCCGGGAAGCTTTCTTT.

The chain is built from TRBV29-1 and TRBJ2-6, with D possibly matching TRBD1 (5 bases). Germline V gene lookup returns CDR1 SQVTM and CDR2 ANQGSEA. CDR3 length: 15 residues. Trimming removed 5 bases from V and 0 bases from J, with 11 bases in between. The CDR3, as DNA: TGCAGCGTTTTGACAGATACCTCTGGGGCCAACGTCCTGACTTTC. This encodes CSVLTDTSGANVLTF.

The genes are TRBV6-6 and TRBJ2-4; D is unclear. CDR1 MNHNY and CDR2 SVGAGI come from the germline V gene (reference sequence). The ends were cut back, 6 bases at V and 12 bases at J, with 15 bases in the middle. The CDR3 consists of 12 residues. The CDR3 DNA reads TGTGCCAGCAGCTCCCTAGAGGCTTCTCAGTACTTC. Amino acids: CASSSLEASQYF.

The V call is TRBV27, the J call TRBJ2-1; 10 positions match TRBD1. V lost 6 bases to trimming and J lost 12 bases; unmatched junction nucleotides: 23. The CDR3 loop spans 18 amino acids. The germline gives CDR1 MNHEY, CDR2 SMNVEV (reference sequence). CDR3 coding DNA: TGTGCCAGCAGCTCGGACCGCCGGGACAGGGGATGGAAAGGCGGGCAGTTCTTC. It yields the protein CASSSDRRDRGWKGGQFF.

This chain links TRBV5-1 with TRBJ2-3; 15 nucleotides agree with TRBD2. V shed 4 bases, J shed 1 base, and the junction held 10 bases outside the gene matches. Germline V gene lookup returns CDR1 SGHRS and CDR2 YFSETQ. CDR3 length: 19 residues. Written as DNA, the CDR3 is TGCGCCAGCAGCAAGGGACTAGCGGGAGGATATCCACGCACAGATACGCAGTATTTT. Amino acid sequence: CASSKGLAGGYPRTDTQYF.

V usage is TRBV2 and J usage is TRBJ2-5; 7 bases line up with TRBD1. The CDR3 extends over 15 amino acids. J lost 5 bases, V lost 6 bases, and 12 bases had no gene match. CDR1 and CDR2 from the germline V gene are SNHLY and FYNNEI. The CDR3 reads CASRRGPGGTETQYF. For the CDR3, the DNA is TGTGCCAGCAGGCGCGGGCCAGGGGGAACGGAGACCCAGTACTTC.

This rearrangement joins TRBV28 to TRBJ2-2, with D unresolved. This CDR3 has 14 residues. Germline CDR1 MDHEN, CDR2 SYDVKM. V lost 5 bases and J 5 bases, leaving 12 bases between the germline ends. CDR3 loop: CASSRMRGTGELFF. The CDR3 DNA reads as TGTGCCAGCAGTAGAATGAGAGGAACCGGGGAGCTGTTTTTT.

V gene TRBV5-1 combines with J gene TRBJ1-2; possibly TRBD1 for D (5 bases). Germline values: CDR1 SGHRS, CDR2 YFSETQ. Trimming removed 4 bases from V and 3 bases from J, with 10 bases in between. This CDR3 spans 13 amino acids. The CDR3 is CASSLQVDYGYTF. CDR3 nucleotide sequence: TGCGCCAGCAGCCTACAGGTTGACTATGGCTACACCTTC.

Here the CDR3 DNA reads TGTGCCAGCAGTCCCCGGGACACCTTTTCATATGAGCAGTTCTTC. Its protein is CASSPRDTFSYEQFF. The chain uses TRBV9 and TRBJ2-1; TRBD1 is a possible D gene (6 bases). V lost 5 bases and J lost 8, with 20 bases in between. The CDR3 totals 15 residues. Germline assignment: CDR1 SGDLS and CDR2 YYNGEE.

The chain employs TRBV6-1 and TRBJ2-7, with 11 bases aligning to TRBD2. The CDR3 contains 14 residues. Looked up from germline, CDR1 is MNHNS and CDR2 is SASEGT. Trimming removed 2 bases from V and 3 bases from J; junction bases left unmatched: 0. CDR3 amino acids: CASSETSGSYEQYF. The DNA for the CDR3 is TGTGCCAGCAGTGAAACTAGCGGGAGCTACGAGCAGTACTTC.

This clone came up once. J is TRBJ2-2 and V is TRBV2; tentative D call: TRBD1 (6 bases). V lost 6 bases, J lost 3 bases, and 17 bases lay in between. Germline V gene lookup returns CDR1 SNHLY and CDR2 FYNNEI. This CDR3 region has 16 residues. CDR3 DNA sequence: TGTGCCAGCAGGGAAAAATGGGACACTTACACCGGGGAGCTGTTTTTT. Its translation: CASREKWDTYTGELFF.

This clone appeared once. This sequence joins TRBV4-2 and TRBJ1-5; 8 bases match TRBD1. CDR3 length: 14 amino acids. Germline V CDR1 and CDR2: LGHNA, YNFKEQ. The V and J ends lost 4 bases and 8 bases, in that order; junction bases with no gene match: 7. This CDR3 reads CASSRGQGIEPQHF. As DNA, the CDR3 is TGTGCCAGCAGCCGAGGACAGGGAATTGAGCCCCAGCATTTT.

Here the CDR3 reads CASSSTRTALTDTQYF. Written as DNA, the CDR3 is TGTGCCAGCAGCTCTACCCGGACAGCTCTGACAGATACGCAGTATTTT. This chain connects TRBV16 to TRBJ2-3; D is perhaps TRBD1 (6 bases). The V end was cut by 5 bases, the J end by 3 bases, with 18 bases between. The CDR3 runs 16 residues. CDR1 and CDR2 from the germline V gene are KGHSY and FQNENV.

The rearrangement joins TRBV7-2 to TRBJ2-1; D uncertain. V lost 1 base to trimming and J lost 6 bases, with 7 bases between them. Per the germline V gene, CDR1 is SGHTA and CDR2 is FQGNSA. The CDR3 is 13 amino acids. The CDR3 loop reads CASSLEFSNEQFF. DNA for the CDR3: TGTGCCAGCAGCTTAGAATTTAGCAATGAGCAGTTCTTC.